The 8 T cell receptor beta chains listed next were all sequenced from one sample in a study of breast tumors, draining lymph nodes, adjacent tissues. One entry per CDR3 protein results from TCRdb running MiXCR on the multiplex PCR reads. The table shows about 47,000 distinct CDR3 sequences, with approximately 22% occurring only once. The sequenced sample was breast tumor tissue. These TCRs come from a female donor with breast cancer. Some clones in this sample may be carry-over from other donors' samples.

Of note for this clonotype: A read error may be the cause here, since a much bigger clone is one base away. The J gene is TRBJ2-1, the V gene TRBV11-3, with a weak D call TRBD1 (5 bases). The germline V gene has CDR1 SGHNT and CDR2 YENEEA. This CDR3 is built from 16 residues. The DNA for the CDR3 is TGTGCCAGCAGCCTGCGACAGATAGTCCCCTACGATGAGCAGTTCTTC. Translation: CASSLRQIVPYDEQFF. The full variable domain, with the rest looked up from reference TRBV11-3 and TRBJ2-1, is EAGVVQSPRYKIIEKKQPVAFWCNPISGHNTLYWYLQNLGQGPELLIRYENEEAVDDSQLPKDRFSAERLKGVDSTLKIQPAELGDSAVYLCASSLRQIVPYDEQFFGPGTRLTVL.

This clonotype occurred a few times. The junction shows a germline mismatch at one end, possibly a read error. This chain uses TRBV7-2 with TRBJ2-7; 9 nucleotides align to TRBD2. The germline V gene encodes CDR1 SGHTA and CDR2 FQGNSA. There are 14 residues in the CDR3. The CDR3 DNA reads TGTGCCAGCAGCGTGACTAGCGGAACCTACGAGCGGTACTTC. It yields the protein CASSVTSGTYERYF.

This sequence joins TRBV5-1 and TRBJ2-7, with a weak D call TRBD2 (6 bases). The germline V gene has CDR1 SGHRS and CDR2 YFSETQ. This CDR3 comprises 15 residues. The ends were cut back, 2 bases at V and 5 bases at J, with 17 bases in the middle. CDR3 sequence: CASSFRGGKTDEQYF. The CDR3 DNA follows: TGCGCCAGCAGCTTCCGAGGCGGGAAGACGGACGAGCAGTACTTC.

The chain links TRBV7-2 to TRBJ1-1; possible D gene TRBD1, 5 bases. CDR1 SGHTA and CDR2 FQGNSA come from the germline V gene. Trimming pared 0 bases from V and 7 bases from J, leaving 9 bases between. The CDR3 covers 13 residues. The CDR3 DNA follows: TGTGCCAGCAGCTTAGCCGTCCAGGGTGAAGCTTTCTTT. Its protein is CASSLAVQGEAFF.

This clonotype was counted at least ten times. V gene TRBV7-8 combines with J gene TRBJ2-2; D ambiguous. The CDR3 covers 14 residues. Trimming removed 3 bases at V and 3 bases at J, with 8 bases between. Germline V gene sequence: CDR1 SGHVS, CDR2 FQNEAQ. In DNA form, the CDR3 reads TGTGCCAGCAGCTTGAGGTTGTACACCGGGGAGCTGTTTTTT. Translating gives CASSLRLYTGELFF. Full variable domain (outside the CDR3, taken from reference TRBV7-8 and TRBJ2-2): GAGVSQSPRYKVAKRGQDVALRCDPISGHVSLFWYQQALGQGPEFLTYFQNEAQLDKSGLPSDRFFAERPEGSVSTLKIQRTQQEDSAVYLCASSLRLYTGELFFGEGSRLTVL.

This clonotype was seen repeatedly, ten times or more. V gene TRBV18 combines with J gene TRBJ2-7; 12 bases align to TRBD1. The CDR3 is 15 residues long. Per the germline V gene, CDR1 is KGHSH and CDR2 is LQKENI. V was pared by 2 bases and J by 6 bases, with 5 bases of the junction left unmatched. The CDR3 DNA reads TGTGCCAGCTCACCAGGGACAGGGGGCAGCCCCGAGCAGTACTTC. It codes for CASSPGTGGSPEQYF.

The table lists this clonotype with a few counts. The DNA of the CDR3 is TGTGCCAGCTCACCACCGCATACCCAAGAGACCCAGTACTTC. Encoded protein: CASSPPHTQETQYF. This rearrangement joins TRBV18 to TRBJ2-5; D gene ambiguous. V dropped 0 bases and J dropped 1 base, with 6 bases sitting between them. This CDR3 has 14 amino acids. Germline loops: CDR1 KGHSH, CDR2 LQKENI.

This clonotype was observed at least ten times. The chain joins TRBV19 to TRBJ2-7, with D perhaps given as TRBD1 or TRBD2 (5 bases each). Germline-derived CDR1 and CDR2 are LNHDA and SQIVND (reference sequence). The ends were cut back, 5 bases at V and 2 bases at J, with 10 bases in the middle. The CDR3 runs 13 residues. The CDR3 loop reads CASSLGPPYEQYF. The CDR3 DNA is TGTGCCAGTAGTTTGGGACCCCCCTACGAGCAGTACTTC.